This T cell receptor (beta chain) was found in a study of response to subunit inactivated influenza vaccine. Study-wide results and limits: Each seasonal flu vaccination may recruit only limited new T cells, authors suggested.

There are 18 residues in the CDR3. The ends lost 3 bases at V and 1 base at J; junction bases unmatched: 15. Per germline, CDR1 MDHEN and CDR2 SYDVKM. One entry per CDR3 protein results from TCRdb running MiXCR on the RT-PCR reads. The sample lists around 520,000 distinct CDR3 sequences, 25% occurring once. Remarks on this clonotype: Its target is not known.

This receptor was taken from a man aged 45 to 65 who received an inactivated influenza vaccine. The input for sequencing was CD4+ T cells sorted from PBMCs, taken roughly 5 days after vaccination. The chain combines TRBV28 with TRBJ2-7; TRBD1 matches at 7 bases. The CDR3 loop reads CASSFSARTGGISYEQYF. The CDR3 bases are TGTGCCAGCAGTTTTTCTGCCCGGACAGGCGGAATTTCCTACGAGCAGTACTTC.